This TCR beta chain was retrieved from a study of cytomegalovirus exposure and HLA in healthy donors. CDR1 is MDHEN and CDR2 is SYDVKM in the germline V gene. This CDR3 has 14 residues. Trimming removed 1 base from V and 4 bases from J; junction bases left unmatched: 2. PCR amplification relied on 60 Vbeta primers (plus 13 Jbeta primers). TCRdb keeps only in-frame clones here, not all; method: immunoSEQ multiplex PCR. Of some 150,000 clones in the sample, roughly 79% are singletons; the top ten hold around 1.5%. Study-wide findings and caveats: A prior analysis recorded that most TCR beta V segments were productive about 87% or about 30% of the time. Later analysis suggested most CMV-associated TCR beta chains were HLA-restricted. As a later analysis showed, a missense DCLRE1C variant was linked to trimming of TCR beta V- and J-genes.

Turning to this clone: Its target is unknown. The same CDR3 is also encoded by other DNA sequences in this sample.

Specimen: PBMCs. The TCR was taken from a woman between 35 and 50 years old in good health and CMV-seronegative. The V and J genes are TRBV28 and TRBJ2-5; 8 bases map to TRBD2. CDR3 sequence reads: CASSLSGGRETQYF. The CDR3 nucleotides are TGTGCCAGCAGTTTATCGGGGGGGCGAGAGACCCAGTACTTC.